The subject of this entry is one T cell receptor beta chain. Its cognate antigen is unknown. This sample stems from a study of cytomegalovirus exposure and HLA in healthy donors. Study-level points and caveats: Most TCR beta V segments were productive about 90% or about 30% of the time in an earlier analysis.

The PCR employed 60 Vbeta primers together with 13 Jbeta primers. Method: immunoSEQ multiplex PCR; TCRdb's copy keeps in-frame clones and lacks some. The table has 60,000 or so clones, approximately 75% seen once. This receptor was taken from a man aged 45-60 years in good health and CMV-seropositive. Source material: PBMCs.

The CDR3 sequence: CASSPPAAGGNEQYF. CDR3 bases: TGCGCCAGCAGCCCCCCCGCGGCAGGGGGCAACGAGCAGTACTTC. The V gene is TRBV5-1, the J gene TRBJ2-7; 8 bases fit TRBD1. The germline CDR1 and CDR2 sequences are SGHRS and YFSETQ. The CDR3 consists of 15 residues. The V segment lost 4 bases and the J segment 5 bases; nucleotides outside the gene matches: 11.